These T cell receptor beta chains were read from a single sample in a study of glioma-infiltrating T cells. Via MiXCR, TCRdb re-called the multiplex PCR reads, giving one row per CDR3 protein. This table has about 140,000 distinct CDR3 sequences, roughly two fifths appearing once. Sequenced: glioma tissue, nonneoplastic brain tissue, or PBMCs (not recorded which). The receptors originated from a human donor with low-grade glioma or glioblastoma, undergoing nonglioma brain surgery, or in good health (not recorded which). Each CDR3 is given with its conserved first and last residue. The D gene is left open where the match is weak. Rows give clone size only sometimes, using once, few, many, or a class for an expanded clone.

j_call clone_size v_call d_call cdr3_aa cdr3_nt
TRBJ1-5 . TRBV27 . CASRRGLQPQHF TGTGCCAGCAGGAGAGGGCTCCAGCCCCAGCATTTT
TRBJ2-4 few TRBV27 . CASSLSGGRGKNIQYF TGTGCCAGCAGTTTATCTGGGGGGAGAGGCAAAAACATTCAGTACTTC
TRBJ1-1 . TRBV20-1 TRBD1 CSARTGTVNTEAFF TGCAGTGCTAGAACCGGGACAGTGAACACTGAAGCTTTCTTT
TRBJ2-3 many TRBV6-1 TRBD2 CASSLGLATESDTQYF TGTGCCAGCAGTCTCGGACTAGCAACAGAGAGCGATACGCAGTATTTT
TRBJ1-2 many TRBV6-1 . CASNRNYGYTF TGTGCCAGCAACCGAAACTATGGCTACACCTTC
TRBJ2-1 . TRBV7-8 . CASSRGSRTYTSYNEQFF TGTGCCAGCAGCCGCGGAAGCCGGACTTACACCTCCTACAATGAGCAGTTCTTC
TRBJ1-6 . TRBV7-2 . CASSLVRDGSPLHF TGTGCCAGCAGCTTAGTCCGGGACGGTTCACCCCTCCACTTT
TRBJ2-3 many TRBV6-1 . CASRDSYTQYF TGTGCCAGCCGAGATTCATATACGCAGTATTTT
TRBJ2-3 . TRBV7-2 . CASSPRGGKGSTDTQYF TGTGCCAGCAGCCCCAGGGGAGGGAAAGGGAGCACAGATACGCAGTATTTT
TRBJ1-1 . TRBV7-2 . CARSLEDETEAFF TGTGCCCGCAGCTTAGAAGATGAGACTGAAGCTTTCTTT
TRBJ2-7 . TRBV7-9 . CASSIDTFREQYF TGTGCCAGCAGCATTGACACGTTTCGAGAGCAGTACTTC
TRBJ2-3 few TRBV24-1 TRBD1 CATSSPRLRDRGRNTDTQYF TGTGCCACCAGTTCTCCCAGACTCCGGGACAGGGGACGGAATACAGATACGCAGTATTTT
TRBJ2-1 . TRBV6-1 . CASRPQGGSEQFF TGTGCCAGCAGACCACAGGGAGGGAGTGAGCAGTTCTTC
TRBJ2-3 . TRBV28 TRBD2 CASSGGLAGAIADTQYF TGTGCCAGCAGTGGAGGACTAGCGGGAGCCATCGCAGATACGCAGTATTTT
TRBJ2-5 . TRBV6-2/TRBV6-3 . CASSYGQAQETQYF TGTGCCAGCAGTTACGGGCAGGCACAAGAGACCCAGTACTTC
TRBJ1-3 . TRBV2 . CASSVDAVDTIYF TGTGCCAGCAGTGTGGACGCGGTAGACACCATATATTTT
TRBJ2-5 . TRBV20-1 . CSARSGAKETQYF TGCAGTGCTAGGTCGGGGGCAAAAGAGACCCAGTACTTC
TRBJ2-4 . TRBV20-1 TRBD1 CSAQTGVVDIQYF TGCAGTGCTCAAACAGGGGTGGTAGACATTCAGTACTTC
TRBJ2-7 . TRBV20-1 . CSATTPYEQYF TGCAGTGCCACTACCCCCTACGAGCAGTACTTC
TRBJ2-2 . TRBV6-6 . CASSYGQTGELFF TGTGCCAGCAGTTACGGCCAGACCGGGGAGCTGTTTTTT
TRBJ2-1 . TRBV4-1 . CASSQDRVSYNEQFF TGCGCCAGCAGCCAAGATAGGGTATCCTACAATGAGCAGTTCTTC
TRBJ1-5 few TRBV24-1 . CATSDRHSGQPQHF TGTGCCACCAGTGACAGACATTCGGGGCAGCCCCAGCATTTT
TRBJ1-5 . TRBV7-7 . CASSRGSHQPQHF TGTGCTAGCAGCAGAGGCAGCCATCAGCCCCAGCATTTT
TRBJ2-1 few TRBV7-2 . CASSPYRNEQFF TGTGCCAGCAGTCCCTACCGGAATGAGCAGTTCTTC
TRBJ1-1 . TRBV20-1 . CSARANTEAFF TGCAGTGCTAGGGCGAACACTGAAGCTTTCTTT
TRBJ1-1 . TRBV2 TRBD1 CASKGQGNTEAFF TGTGCCAGCAAGGGACAGGGGAACACTGAAGCTTTCTTT
TRBJ1-2 . TRBV7-2 TRBD1 CASSLYAGQGGNYGYTF TGTGCCAGCAGTCTTTACGCCGGACAGGGGGGAAACTATGGCTACACCTTC
TRBJ2-5 . TRBV20-1 TRBD1 CSARGTRTGRRGETQYF TGCAGTGCTAGAGGCACCCGGACAGGAAGACGGGGTGAGACCCAGTACTTC
TRBJ2-3 . TRBV4-1 TRBD2 CASSQDWTRSTDKQYF TGCGCCAGCAGCCAGGATTGGACTAGAAGCACAGATAAGCAGTATTTT
TRBJ2-3 few TRBV5-4 . CASSPHPSTDTQYF TGTGCCAGCAGCCCCCACCCTAGCACAGATACGCAGTATTTT
TRBJ2-7 few TRBV20-1 . CSARAQGGEQYF TGCAGTGCTAGAGCCCAGGGGGGCGAGCAGTACTTC
TRBJ2-7 . TRBV28 . CASSPRVSNEQYF TGTGCCAGCAGTCCCAGGGTTTCCAACGAGCAGTACTTC
TRBJ2-3 . TRBV2 . CASSPDYGLTDTQYF TGTGCCAGCAGCCCAGACTATGGTCTCACAGATACGCAGTATTTT
TRBJ1-1 many TRBV5-4 . CASSLEGPQVIGLNTEAFF TGTGCCAGCAGCTTGGAAGGGCCCCAGGTCATAGGGCTGAACACTGAAGCTTTCTTT
TRBJ1-2 . TRBV2 . CASSDRAANYGYTF TGTGCCAGCAGTGATCGGGCAGCAAACTATGGCTACACCTTC
TRBJ1-1 . TRBV5-1 . CARSLAGSEAFF TGCGCCCGCAGCTTGGCCGGGTCTGAAGCTTTCTTT
TRBJ1-1 many TRBV6-1 . CASSQLNRDTEAFF TGTGCCAGCAGCCAATTGAACAGGGACACTGAAGCTTTCTTT
TRBJ2-2 few TRBV12-3/TRBV12-4 TRBD1 CASRPRTGPAGELFF TGTGCCAGCAGGCCCCGGACAGGGCCTGCCGGGGAGCTGTTTTTT
TRBJ2-3 few TRBV7-2 TRBD2 CASSTGRGVTQYF TGTGCCAGCAGCACCGGGAGGGGGGTTACGCAGTATTTT
TRBJ2-7 . TRBV11-2 . CASSLNGGDEQYF TGTGCCAGCAGCTTAAATGGAGGAGACGAGCAGTACTTC
TRBJ1-5 . TRBV15 . CATSRDRLGNQPQHF TGTGCCACCAGCAGAGATCGCTTGGGCAATCAGCCCCAGCATTTT
TRBJ1-5 . TRBV20-1 . CSARGDSNQPQHF TGCAGTGCTAGAGGAGACAGCAATCAGCCCCAGCATTTT
TRBJ2-7 . TRBV20-1 . CSGGRGNYEQYF TGCAGCGGGGGCAGGGGGAACTACGAGCAGTACTTC
TRBJ1-1 . TRBV5-4 . CASSLEGRLGTEAFF TGTGCCAGCAGCTTAGAGGGGAGGTTGGGCACTGAAGCTTTCTTT
TRBJ1-5 . TRBV19 . CASSIGGGGQPQHF TGTGCCAGTAGTATCGGGGGTGGCGGTCAGCCCCAGCATTTT
TRBJ1-1 many TRBV2 . CASSGGQTIF TGTGCCAGCAGCGGAGGGCAGACAATCTTT
TRBJ2-2 . TRBV6-1 TRBD2 CASRLASTGELFF TGTGCCAGCCGACTAGCGAGTACCGGGGAGCTGTTTTTT